This T cell receptor (beta chain) was identified in a study of T cells in Graves' hyperthyroidism and ophthalmopathy. General study findings and limits: The model predicted ophthalmopathy a median roughly 6.3 months before onset.

From RNA transcripts, TCR beta CDR3 regions were amplified. A set of HTBI primers served as the primers for a first-round RT-PCR of the TCR CDR3. TCRdb processed the multiplex PCR reads anew with MiXCR; each CDR3 protein has one entry. The sample lists hundreds of thousands of distinct CDR3 sequences, roughly 46% occurring once. Diagnoses used clinical symptoms, serum thyroxine and TRAb, thyroid ultrasound and orbital computed tomography. The germline V gene encodes CDR1 KGHDR and CDR2 SFDVKD. This CDR3 comprises 14 residues. V gave up 4 bases and J gave up 7 bases; unmatched junction bases: 5. In its sample, this clonotype was seen once. As yet, its antigen is unknown.

The chain uses TRBV24-1 and TRBJ2-7; 11 nucleotides match TRBD1. The specimen sequenced was peripheral blood or thyroid tissue (not recorded which). The TCR sequence derives from an adult man with Graves' disease, either hyperthyroidism or ophthalmopathy (not recorded which). Written as DNA, the CDR3 is TGTGCCACCAGTGACAGGACAGGGGGCCGGGAGCAGTACTTC. Translation: CATSDRTGGREQYF.